This T cell receptor beta chain was documented in a study of T cell repertoires in cytomegalovirus infection. Overall study context: Carrying CMV and the relevant HLA type showed in public TCR beta signatures. Broader study findings: Carriers of CMV plus the relevant HLA were identified by cumulative public TCR beta family frequency. The response measured ex vivo was dominated by TCR beta clonotypes (HLA-C-restricted and CMV-specific).

TCRdb re-derived calls from the reads in MiXCR, one entry per CDR3 protein. The sample gives under 70,000 distinct CDR3 sequences, 33% of which show up once; about three quarters is in the top ten. For this clonotype: The antigen is not known.

The germline V gene has CDR1 GTSNPN and CDR2 SVGIG (reference sequence). The CDR3 is made up of 11 amino acids. V was pared by 1 base and J by 5 bases, with 6 bases between. The V and J genes are TRBV30 and TRBJ2-7, with D unresolved. Sequencing was carried out using PBMCs, sequenced either directly or after in vitro stimulation (not recorded which). The receptor's source is a human donor in good health (CMV status not recorded). Some clones in this sample may be carry-over from other donors' samples. This CDR3 is CAWSASNEQYF. For the CDR3, the DNA is TGTGCCTGGAGTGCTAGTAACGAGCAGTACTTC.